The 30 T cell receptor beta chains below were found in one sample sequenced in a study of chemoradiotherapy in HPV16-positive cancers. The method was immunoSEQ multiplex PCR; TCRdb's version includes in-frame clones alone and lacks a portion of them. The sample consists of approximately 58,000 clones, roughly 90% of them appearing once. This specimen was blood, taken from a patient who underwent chemoradiotherapy. The receptors come from a human donor with HPV-associated anogenital cancer.

The V and J genes are TRBV6-5 and TRBJ2-5; D remains unclear. With the DNA end fitting TRBJ2-7 better, the J assignment may be wrong. In germline, CDR1 is MNHEY, CDR2 SVGAGI. The CDR3 sequence is 11 residues long. The CDR3 bases are TGTGCCAGCAGTTCCCTTCACGAGCAGTACTTC. It yields the protein CASSSLHEQYF.

The chain combines TRBV6-5 with TRBJ2-3; TRBD2 aligns across 10 bases. Germline V gives CDR1 MNHEY, CDR2 SVGAGI. The CDR3 loop spans 15 amino acids. The ends lost 5 bases at V and 2 bases at J; junction bases unmatched: 4. CDR3 region: CASSSGGAFTDTQYF. CDR3 bases: TGTGCCAGCAGTAGCGGGGGGGCCTTCACAGATACGCAGTATTTT.

This clone has a handful of counts. V is TRBV29-1 and J is TRBJ1-5; 10 bases align to TRBD1. The CDR3 length is 14 residues. Trimming at V came to 4 bases and at J to 7 bases, leaving 7 bases not matched to a gene. Germline lookup yields CDR1 SQVTM and CDR2 ANQGSEA. The CDR3, as DNA: TGCAGCGTTGGGGACGGACAGGGGGGCCAGCCCCAGCATTTT. It translates to CSVGDGQGGQPQHF.

Only one count was recorded for this clone. This rearrangement joins TRBV18 to TRBJ2-7; 8 nucleotides align to TRBD1. The V and J ends lost 3 bases and 6 bases, in that order; junction bases with no gene match: 1. The CDR3 sequence is 12 residues long. Germline V gene lookup returns CDR1 KGHSH and CDR2 LQKENI. This chain's CDR3 is CASSPTGAEQYF. The CDR3 DNA reads TGTGCCAGCTCACCGACAGGGGCCGAGCAGTACTTC.

The rearrangement links TRBV19 to TRBJ1-6; 7 bases fit TRBD1. Germline CDR1 is LNHDA and CDR2 is SQIVND (reference sequence). The CDR3 sequence is 16 residues long. V shed 1 base and J 7 bases; nucleotides not matched to a gene: 7. CDR3: CASSIADRIRNSPLHF. For the CDR3, the DNA is TGTGCCAGTAGTATAGCGGACAGGATTCGAAATTCACCCCTCCACTTT.

The CDR3 sequence: CSVEDPSRASTDTQYF. CDR3 in DNA: TGCAGCGTTGAAGATCCCAGCAGGGCGAGCACAGATACGCAGTATTTT. The V gene is TRBV29-1, the J gene TRBJ2-3, with TRBD1 as a possible D gene (5 bases). Trimming took off 0 bases at V and 0 bases at J, with 13 bases between the two ends. Germline loops: CDR1 SQVTM, CDR2 ANQGSEA. This CDR3 contains 16 residues.

CDR3 bases: TGTGCCAGCAGCGAGGCAGTATCAGACGAGCAGTACTTC. Its protein product is CASSEAVSDEQYF. This sequence joins TRBV11-2 and TRBJ2-7; D uncertain. The length of the CDR3 is 13 residues. Trimming removed 5 bases from V and 5 bases from J, with 13 bases in between. Germline CDR1 and CDR2: SGHAT and FQNNGV.

In its sample, this clone was seen a few times. The chain employs TRBV7-2 and TRBJ2-5; D possibly matches TRBD1 or TRBD2 (5 bases each). The CDR3 length is 12 residues. The V end was cut by 4 bases, the J end by 12 bases, with 15 bases between. Germline CDR1 is SGHTA and CDR2 is FQGNSA. CDR3 sequence reads: CASSSQGAREYF. As DNA, the CDR3 is TGTGCCAGCAGCTCTCAGGGAGCCCGGGAGTACTTC.

The CDR3 region is CSVAMTGVNYGYTF. Written as DNA, the CDR3 is TGCAGCGTAGCGATGACAGGGGTAAACTATGGCTACACCTTC. The rearrangement links TRBV29-1 to TRBJ1-2; 8 nucleotides line up with TRBD1. This CDR3 comprises 14 residues. The V gene's germline CDR1 is SQVTM and CDR2 ANQGSEA. The trim removed 6 bases at V and 2 bases at J, leaving 8 bases unmatched.

The V and J genes are TRBV10-2 and TRBJ2-7, with D uncertain. The length of the CDR3 is 12 residues. Germline values: CDR1 WSHSY, CDR2 SAAADI. V lost 8 bases, J lost 0 bases, and 8 bases lay in between. The CDR3 is CASQSDSYEQYF. The CDR3 DNA is TGCGCCAGCCAGTCCGACTCCTACGAGCAGTACTTC.

The J gene is TRBJ1-4, the V gene TRBV19; maybe TRBD1 (5 bases). Germline CDR1 is LNHDA and CDR2 is SQIVND (reference sequence). The CDR3 consists of 12 residues. With 2 bases removed from V and 9 bases from J, the gap between germline ends came to 7 bases. The CDR3 nucleotides are TGTGCCAGTAGTATACGGGACCAAAAACTGTTTTTT. Protein sequence: CASSIRDQKLFF.

The chain combines TRBV4-3 with TRBJ2-7; 10 bases map to TRBD2. CDR1 LGHNA and CDR2 YSLEER come from the germline V gene. The CDR3 is 17 residues long. With 4 bases clipped from V and 0 bases from J, the junction kept 9 bases outside the gene matches. For the CDR3, the DNA is TGCGCCAGCAGCCGCGCGTTTACTAGCGGGGCCTCCTACGAGCAGTACTTC. The encoded protein is CASSRAFTSGASYEQYF.

This chain uses TRBV11-2 with TRBJ2-1; the D is unclear. Trimming took 5 bases from V and 0 from J, leaving 14 bases between them. Germline CDR1 is SGHAT and CDR2 is FQNNGV. The length of the CDR3 is 16 residues. CDR3 sequence reads: CASSPKEPNSYNEQFF. The CDR3 nucleotides read TGTGCCAGCAGCCCTAAGGAACCCAACTCCTACAATGAGCAGTTCTTC. The variable domain in full, completed from reference TRBV11-2 and TRBJ2-1, reads EAGVAQSPRYKIIEKRQSVAFWCNPISGHATLYWYQQILGQGPKLLIQFQNNGVVDDSQLPKDRFSAERLKGVDSTLKIQPAKLEDSAVYLCASSPKEPNSYNEQFFGPGTRLTVL.

This sequence joins TRBV29-1 and TRBJ2-3; D may correspond to TRBD1 or TRBD2 (5 bases each). Germline values: CDR1 SQVTM, CDR2 ANQGSEA. The CDR3 is made up of 14 amino acids. V lost 4 bases and J lost 4, with 15 bases in between. The CDR3 coding sequence is TGCAGCGTTGGCAAGGGGACGAGCGCAGATACGCAGTATTTT. It codes for CSVGKGTSADTQYF.

The V call is TRBV5-1, the J call TRBJ2-3; unclear D gene. The CDR3 covers 16 residues. CDR1 and CDR2 from the germline V gene are SGHRS and YFSETQ. The V gene lost 3 bases and the J gene lost 5 bases, with 19 bases spanning the gap. For the CDR3, the DNA is TGCGCCAGCAGCTCCGGGCCGTCTGGCCGAATAGATACGCAGTATTTT. It translates to CASSSGPSGRIDTQYF.

The chain carries TRBV27 and TRBJ2-2, with D perhaps assigned TRBD1 or TRBD2 (5 bases each). V was trimmed by 0 bases and J by 6 bases, leaving 8 bases between them. Germline CDR1 MNHEY, CDR2 SMNVEV (reference sequence). CDR3 length equals 14 residues. The CDR3 protein is CASSLSRGPGELFF. The CDR3 DNA follows: TGTGCCAGCAGTTTATCTAGGGGACCCGGGGAGCTGTTTTTT.

This rearrangement joins TRBV27 to TRBJ2-1, with 13 bases lining up with TRBD2. CDR3 length equals 15 residues. CDR1 MNHEY and CDR2 SMNVEV come from the germline V gene (reference sequence). V shed 5 bases and J 8 bases; nucleotides not matched to a gene: 6. CDR3 amino acids: CASSPTSGRSYEQFF. CDR3 sequence (DNA): TGTGCCAGCAGTCCGACTAGCGGGAGGAGCTATGAGCAGTTCTTC.

CDR3 coding DNA: TGTGCCAGCTCACCACGGGGGAACACTGAAGCTTTCTTT. Translation: CASSPRGNTEAFF. This chain connects TRBV18 to TRBJ1-1; the D is unclear. Germline CDR1 KGHSH, CDR2 LQKENI. The germline V and J ends were trimmed by 1 base and 1 base, with 4 bases remaining between them. This CDR3 has 13 residues. Supplemented by reference TRBV18 and TRBJ1-1, the full variable domain reads NAGVMQNPRHLVRRRGQEARLRCSPMKGHSHVYWYRQLPEEGLKFMVYLQKENIIDESGMPKERFSAEFPKEGPSILRIQQVVRGDSAAYFCASSPRGNTEAFFGQGTRLTVV.

This clone was recorded once. V usage is TRBV19 and J usage is TRBJ2-5; no reliable D call. The CDR3 covers 14 residues. Germline V lookup: CDR1 LNHDA, CDR2 SQIVND (reference sequence). Trimming took 8 bases from V and 3 from J, leaving 16 bases between them. Written as DNA, the CDR3 is TGTGCCAGTGGCAAAACCAGTCCAAAAGAGACCCAGTACTTC. Amino acid sequence: CASGKTSPKETQYF.

The chain couples TRBV11-2 to TRBJ2-2, with D perhaps being TRBD1 or TRBD2 (5 bases each). V was clipped by 5 bases and J by 0 bases, with 13 bases between them. Germline-derived CDR1 and CDR2 are SGHAT and FQNNGV. The CDR3 extends over 16 amino acids. The CDR3 DNA sequence: TGTGCCAGCAGCGAGCCGGGGACGGCGAACACCGGGGAGCTGTTTTTT. This gives the protein CASSEPGTANTGELFF.

V and J are TRBV30 and TRBJ1-4, with TRBD1 identical over 8 bases. Germline V gene data show CDR1 as GTSNPN and CDR2 as SVGIG (reference sequence). V trimming: 5 bases; J trimming: 5 bases; junction bases outside the gene matches: 7. The CDR3 covers 14 residues. This chain's CDR3 is CAWGKGQDNEKLFF. The CDR3 DNA reads TGTGCCTGGGGGAAGGGACAGGACAATGAAAAACTGTTTTTT.

The J gene is TRBJ1-6, the V gene TRBV2, with D perhaps TRBD1 (5 bases). V lost 0 bases to trimming and J lost 10 bases, with 7 bases between them. The CDR3 loop spans 13 amino acids. CDR1 is SNHLY, CDR2 FYNNEI, per germline. This CDR3 is CASSEARDSPLHF. DNA of the CDR3: TGTGCCAGCAGTGAAGCAAGGGACTCACCCCTCCACTTT. Supplemented by reference TRBV2 and TRBJ1-6, the full variable domain reads EPEVTQTPSHQVTQMGQEVILRCVPISNHLYFYWYRQILGQKVEFLVSFYNNEISEKSEIFDDQFSVERPDGSNFTLKIRSTKLEDSAMYFCASSEARDSPLHFGNGTRLTVT.

This clone appeared once. V and J are TRBV6-1 and TRBJ2-7; D is possibly TRBD1 (8 bases). The V gene lost 4 bases and the J gene lost 7 bases, with 20 bases spanning the gap. Germline CDR1 is MNHNS and CDR2 is SASEGT. The CDR3 covers 15 residues. The CDR3 DNA reads TGTGCCAGCAGTGCAACAGGGGGGGCTTGGGAGGAGCAGTACTTC. Its protein product is CASSATGGAWEEQYF.

V is TRBV5-8 and J is TRBJ1-6, with D possibly TRBD1 on 5 matching bases. V was clipped by 6 bases and J by 7 bases, with 14 bases between them. This CDR3 contains 14 residues. The germline V gene has CDR1 SGHTS and CDR2 YDEGEE. The CDR3 sequence is CASNQGLRNSPLHF. The CDR3 DNA reads as TGTGCCAGCAACCAGGGTCTCCGGAATTCACCCCTCCACTTT.

Details on this clone: A junction boundary mismatches the germline segment, possibly from a read error. V and J are TRBV7-7 and TRBJ2-3, with 11 bases identical to TRBD1. The CDR3 consists of 15 residues. The germline V gene encodes CDR1 SSHAT and CDR2 FNYEAQ (reference sequence). DNA for the CDR3: TGTGCTAGCAGCTTGGGACAGGGGGGCACAGATACGCAGTATTTT. Translating it yields CASSLGQGGTDTQYF. Full variable domain (missing parts from reference TRBV7-7 and TRBJ2-3): GAGVSQSPRYKVTKRGQDVTLRCDPISSHATLYWYQQALGQGPEFLTYFNYEAQPDKSGLPSDRFSAERPEGSISTLTIQRTEQRDSAMYRCASSLGQGGTDTQYFGPGTRLTVL.

The V gene is TRBV27, the J gene TRBJ2-2; D is unresolved. The germline V gene has CDR1 MNHEY and CDR2 SMNVEV (reference sequence). CDR3 length equals 12 residues. Trimming pared 4 bases from V and 2 bases from J, leaving 2 bases between. The CDR3 DNA reads as TGTGCCAGCAGTTACAACACCGGGGAGCTGTTTTTT. It yields the protein CASSYNTGELFF.

The chain carries TRBV7-2 and TRBJ1-1, with unresolved D. Germline assignment: CDR1 SGHTA and CDR2 FQGNSA. V lost 4 bases and J 10 bases, leaving 13 bases between the germline ends. CDR3 length: 12 residues. The CDR3 region is CASSSAGRGAFF. CDR3 DNA: TGTGCCAGCAGCTCAGCTGGCAGAGGAGCTTTCTTT.

This sequence joins TRBV2 and TRBJ1-1, with 10 bases matching TRBD1. This CDR3 is built from 15 residues. Germline V CDR1 and CDR2: SNHLY, FYNNEI. Trimming took 4 bases from V and 1 from J; bases not matched to a gene: 3. As DNA, the CDR3 is TGTGCCAGCAGTGCCCGGACAGGGGGGAACACTGAAGCTTTCTTT. It codes for CASSARTGGNTEAFF.

The chain combines TRBV6-6 with TRBJ1-4; D might be TRBD1 (5 bases). The CDR3 runs 14 residues. V dropped 10 bases and J dropped 0 bases, with 12 bases sitting between them. The germline CDR1 and CDR2 sequences are MNHNY and SVGAGI (reference sequence). Written as DNA, the CDR3 is TGTGCCACCCGATTGGGGGCAACTAATGAAAAACTGTTTTTT. It codes for CATRLGATNEKLFF.

The chain has TRBV5-4 and TRBJ2-6; D unclear. Trimming shortened V by 4 bases and J by 2 bases, and 16 bases separated the two germline ends. CDR1 and CDR2 from the germline V gene are SGHNT and YYREEE (reference sequence). This CDR3 spans 17 amino acids. CDR3 sequence (DNA): TGTGCCAGCAGCCCGAGAGTAGTTCAGGCTGGGGCCAACGTCCTGACTTTC. Translation gives CASSPRVVQAGANVLTF.